The 24 T cell receptor beta chains below come from one sample, sequenced in a study of blood T cell repertoires in COVID-19 (dated by TCRdb to the early 2020s). To prepare the library, the immunoSEQ multiplex PCR assay was applied. The clones in this table, taken by TCRdb from immuneACCESS, are in-frame only. Not every clone is retained; where verified, under half of the shortfall comes from an unresolved V gene, and the cause of the rest is unknown. Within this sample are approximately 330,000 clones, with around 91% of them counted one time only. The ten largest clonotypes hold more than 0.85% of the sample. Specimen: peripheral blood. The receptors were sampled from a woman in her thirties or forties with COVID-19, enrolled during active disease.

The rearrangement uses TRBV28 and TRBJ1-5; D perhaps matches TRBD1 (5 bases). V lost 3 bases and J lost 3, with 12 bases in between. This CDR3 is 15 amino acids long. In germline, CDR1 is MDHEN, CDR2 SYDVKM. The CDR3 DNA follows: TGTGCCAGCAGTTTTGTAACAGGCCACAATCAGCCCCAGCATTTT. Translated, it gives CASSFVTGHNQPQHF.

This sequence joins TRBV28 and TRBJ1-5; 8 nucleotides match TRBD1. V lost 3 bases to trimming and J lost 7 bases; unmatched junction nucleotides: 8. This CDR3 is 15 amino acids long. From germline, CDR1 is MDHEN and CDR2 SYDVKM. This CDR3 reads CASSFLDRVGQPQHF. DNA of the CDR3: TGTGCCAGCAGTTTCCTGGACAGGGTCGGCCAGCCCCAGCATTTT.

The chain recombines TRBV7-2 with TRBJ1-5; tentative D call: TRBD1 (6 bases). The CDR3 spans 14 residues. Trimming pared 5 bases from V and 5 bases from J, leaving 13 bases between. Germline loops: CDR1 SGHTA, CDR2 FQGNSA. DNA for the CDR3: TGTGCCAGCAGCCCGACAGGTTCCCATCAGCCCCAGCATTTT. Its translation is CASSPTGSHQPQHF.

The chain links TRBV4-1 to TRBJ2-1, with TRBD1 matching over 7 bases. V lost 2 bases to trimming and J lost 0 bases; unmatched junction nucleotides: 4. The CDR3 loop spans 16 amino acids. CDR1 and CDR2 from the germline V gene are MGHRA and YSYEKL. The CDR3 here is CASSQRGDSSYNEQFF. The CDR3 region has the DNA TGCGCCAGCAGCCAAAGAGGGGACAGCTCCTACAATGAGCAGTTCTTC.

The V and J genes are TRBV7-6 and TRBJ2-2, with 12 bases matching TRBD1. This CDR3 spans 16 amino acids. The ends lost 0 bases at V and 7 bases at J; junction bases unmatched: 3. CDR1 and CDR2 from the germline V gene are SGHVS and FNYEAQ. In DNA, the CDR3 is TGTGCCAGCAGCTTAGCAGGGACAGGGGGCCACGGGGAGCTGTTTTTT. Amino acids: CASSLAGTGGHGELFF.

The V gene is TRBV2, the J gene TRBJ1-2; D not resolved. The CDR3 covers 12 residues. Deletions cut 7 bases from V and 6 bases from J, with 12 bases between. Germline CDR1 reads SNHLY; CDR2 reads FYNNEI. In DNA form, the CDR3 reads TGTGCCAGCAAGGAGGGCGCGCATGGCTACACCTTC. This gives the protein CASKEGAHGYTF.

This CDR3 reads CASSPPGEWTEAFF. Here the CDR3 DNA reads TGTGCCAGCAGTCCTCCGGGGGAATGGACTGAAGCTTTCTTT. The V call is TRBV6-5, the J call TRBJ1-1; D is perhaps TRBD1 (5 bases). Germline V gives CDR1 MNHEY, CDR2 SVGAGI. V was pared by 5 bases and J by 5 bases, with 15 bases between. This CDR3 is built from 14 residues.

The chain combines TRBV6-6 with TRBJ1-1; 7 nucleotides agree with TRBD1. V shed 6 bases, J shed 4 bases, and the junction held 8 bases outside the gene matches. Per germline, CDR1 MNHNY and CDR2 SVGAGI (reference sequence). This CDR3 is built from 14 residues. The CDR3 protein is CASSQTGESTEAFF. CDR3 coding DNA: TGTGCCAGCAGCCAAACAGGGGAGAGCACTGAAGCTTTCTTT.

The chain carries TRBV15 and TRBJ1-5, with D possibly matching TRBD1 (6 bases). CDR3 size: 15 residues. V was clipped by 5 bases and J by 0 bases, with 11 bases between them. Germline V CDR1 and CDR2: LNHNV, YYDKDF (reference sequence). Here the CDR3 DNA reads TGTGCCACCAGCGGACAACAGGGTAGCAATCAGCCCCAGCATTTT. Translated, it gives CATSGQQGSNQPQHF.

The chain employs TRBV21-1 and TRBJ1-1; the D call TRBD1 from the table was never checked on the DNA. TRBV21-1 is a listed pseudogene. There are 10 residues in the CDR3. The chain's CDR3 is CAGKGVEAFF. The DNA of the CDR3 is TGTGCCGGAAAGGGGGTTGAAGCTTTCTTT.

The CDR3 loop is CASSMVQGIYQPQHF. CDR3 sequence (DNA): TGTGCCAGTAGTATGGTTCAGGGGATATATCAGCCCCAGCATTTT. The chain employs TRBV19 and TRBJ1-5; weak D call: TRBD1 (6 bases). Looked up from germline, CDR1 is LNHDA and CDR2 is SQIVND (reference sequence). With 3 bases removed from V and 5 bases from J, the gap between germline ends came to 14 bases. This CDR3 has 15 amino acids. The complete variable domain, with remaining parts taken from reference TRBV19 and TRBJ1-5, reads DGGITQSPKYLFRKEGQNVTLSCEQNLNHDAMYWYRQDPGQGLRLIYYSQIVNDFQKGDIAEGYSVSREKKESFPLTVTSAQKNPTAFYLCASSMVQGIYQPQHFGDGTRLSIL.

The V gene is TRBV30, the J gene TRBJ1-5; no firm D call. V was cut by 0 bases and J by 5 bases, with 14 bases left in between. The length of the CDR3 is 15 residues. Germline V gene sequence: CDR1 GTSNPN, CDR2 SVGIG (reference sequence). CDR3 nucleotide sequence: TGTGCCTGGAGTGTACGGGATCACCGGGATCAGCCCCAGCATTTT. This codes for CAWSVRDHRDQPQHF.

The chain joins TRBV27 to TRBJ1-5; D may be TRBD1 (6 bases). Germline values: CDR1 MNHEY, CDR2 SMNVEV (reference sequence). The V end was cut by 4 bases, the J end by 3 bases, with 22 bases between. The CDR3 sequence is 18 residues long. The CDR3: CASSSVRFVGQPNQPQHF. CDR3 in DNA: TGTGCCAGCAGTTCGGTCCGTTTCGTCGGACAGCCCAATCAGCCCCAGCATTTT.

V is TRBV9 and J is TRBJ2-3, with 11 bases identical to TRBD2. J gave up 4 bases and V 0 bases, and 10 bases lay outside the gene matches. In germline, CDR1 is SGDLS, CDR2 YYNGEE. This CDR3 has 18 amino acids. The CDR3, as DNA: TGTGCCAGCAGCGTAGCTCGCTTAGCGGGAGGGCCTCCAGATACGCAGTATTTT. It encodes CASSVARLAGGPPDTQYF.

The genes are TRBV7-8 and TRBJ1-4; D might be TRBD1 (6 bases). Germline V CDR1 and CDR2: SGHVS, FQNEAQ. The length of the CDR3 is 16 residues. V lost 1 base, J lost 8 bases, and 17 bases lay in between. CDR3 in DNA: TGTGCCAGCAGCTTAGGATTCGGGGGGCAGGGGGAAAAACTGTTTTTT. Protein: CASSLGFGGQGEKLFF.

The chain employs TRBV4-3 and TRBJ2-5; 7 positions agree with TRBD2. CDR3 length: 18 residues. Per the germline V gene, CDR1 is LGHNA and CDR2 is YSLEER. After removal of 4 bases from V and 7 bases from J, the junction contained 21 bases not matched to a gene. CDR3 coding DNA: TGCGCCAGCAGCCCCTTTCCCATTGGCGGGAGCGATTATGGGACCCAGTACTTC. Translated, it gives CASSPFPIGGSDYGTQYF.

CDR3 nucleotide sequence: TGTGCCAGCAGCTCACCAGGGCAGGCGGCGTCCTACGAGCAGTACTTC. Amino acid sequence: CASSSPGQAASYEQYF. V and J are TRBV27 and TRBJ2-7; weak D call: TRBD1 (5 bases). Germline CDR1 is MNHEY and CDR2 is SMNVEV (reference sequence). This CDR3 contains 16 residues. V was trimmed by 6 bases and J by 1 base, leaving 19 bases between them.

This clone was recorded a few times. The chain has TRBV29-1 and TRBJ2-2; 10 bases are shared with TRBD2. V shed 5 bases and J 7 bases; nucleotides not matched to a gene: 10. The length of the CDR3 is 15 residues. Germline CDR1 SQVTM, CDR2 ANQGSEA. The CDR3 coding sequence is TGCAGCGTTTACAGCGGGAGGGCCGGAGGCGGGGAGCTGTTTTTT. This encodes CSVYSGRAGGGELFF.

This chain connects TRBV9 to TRBJ1-3; D perhaps matches TRBD1 (5 bases). The CDR3 is made up of 16 amino acids. Germline loops: CDR1 SGDLS, CDR2 YYNGEE. Trimming cost V 0 bases and J 4 bases, with 14 bases left between them. CDR3 sequence reads: CASSVAVAGPGNTIYF. DNA of the CDR3: TGTGCCAGCAGCGTAGCTGTGGCAGGGCCGGGAAACACCATATATTTT.

The chain combines TRBV5-6 with TRBJ2-3; TRBD1 agrees at 7 bases. CDR1 and CDR2 from the germline V gene are SGHDT and YYEEEE. This CDR3 has 14 amino acids. V lost 4 bases, J lost 1 base, and 3 bases stayed unmatched. The CDR3 nucleotides are TGTGCCAGCAGCCCGACAGGGCGCACAGATACGCAGTATTTT. It specifies CASSPTGRTDTQYF. Supplemented by reference TRBV5-6 and TRBJ2-3, the full variable domain reads DAGVTQSPTHLIKTRGQQVTLRCSPKSGHDTVSWYQQALGQGPQFIFQYYEEEERQRGNFPDRFSGHQFPNYSSELNVNALLLGDSALYLCASSPTGRTDTQYFGPGTRLTVL.

The chain employs TRBV6-2 or TRBV6-3 and TRBJ1-1; no firm D call. The CDR3 length is 15 residues. V was cut by 0 bases and J by 1 base, with 9 bases left in between. In germline, CDR1 is MNHEY, CDR2 SVGEGT. CDR3 nucleotides: TGTGCCAGCAGTTACTCGAACTCTGCGAACACTGAAGCTTTCTTT. This translates into CASSYSNSANTEAFF.

The rearrangement joins TRBV16 to TRBJ1-2; D possibly corresponds to TRBD1 (6 bases). V shed 4 bases and J shed 8 bases, with 11 bases lying between them. The CDR3 is made up of 12 amino acids. Germline V CDR1 and CDR2: KGHSY, FQNENV. As DNA, the CDR3 is TGTGCCAGCAGCCGCAGGGGCAGCGGCTACACCTTC. It encodes CASSRRGSGYTF.

The chain has TRBV9 and TRBJ2-3; no clear D. This CDR3 contains 13 residues. V dropped 1 base and J dropped 6 bases, with 9 bases sitting between them. Germline V gene data show CDR1 as SGDLS and CDR2 as YYNGEE. CDR3 bases: TGTGCCAGCAGCGTAACGCCTCAGGATACGCAGTATTTT. It encodes CASSVTPQDTQYF.

V gene TRBV27 combines with J gene TRBJ2-3; D uncertain. Trimming took 7 bases from V and 6 from J, leaving 20 bases between them. The germline gives CDR1 MNHEY, CDR2 SMNVEV (reference sequence). The CDR3 consists of 15 residues. CDR3 sequence: CASKSGRRYMDTQYF. The CDR3 DNA reads as TGTGCCAGCAAATCTGGCCGGCGGTACATGGATACGCAGTATTTT.